This T cell receptor (beta chain) is drawn from a study of T cell repertoires in cytomegalovirus infection. In this sample, this clonotype turned up a few times. The target antigen is unknown. There are 16 residues in the CDR3. With 4 bases removed from V and 4 bases from J, the gap between germline ends came to 17 bases. The V gene's germline CDR1 is LNHDA and CDR2 SQIVND (reference sequence). TCRdb redid the calling of the reads with MiXCR, one entry per CDR3 protein. The top ten hold roughly a sixth of the sample, which has about 480,000 distinct CDR3 sequences, 33% seen once. This TCR came from a human donor in good health (CMV status not recorded). Some clones in this sample may be carry-over from other donors' samples. This specimen consisted of cultured PBMCs, obtained from culture after CMV antigen stimulation. The chain carries TRBV19 and TRBJ2-1; D is perhaps TRBD1 or TRBD2 (7 bases each). The CDR3 here is CASSRGGTALYNEQFF. The CDR3 DNA is TGTGCCAGTAGTAGGGGGGGGACAGCGCTATACAATGAGCAGTTCTTC. The entire variable domain, with the rest obtained from reference TRBV19 and TRBJ2-1, is as follows: DGGITQSPKYLFRKEGQNVTLSCEQNLNHDAMYWYRQDPGQGLRLIYYSQIVNDFQKGDIAEGYSVSREKKESFPLTVTSAQKNPTAFYLCASSRGGTALYNEQFFGPGTRLTVL.